This TCR beta chain was captured by sequencing in a study of CXCR3-negative and CXCR3-positive naive CD8 T cells. Subsets of CD8+ T cells were each sorted in triplicate at hundreds of thousands of cells apiece. Naive CD8+ T cells were CD45RO-CCR7+CD27+CD95-. CDR1 and CDR2 (germline): SQVTM, ANQGSEA. The CDR3 totals 13 residues. With UMI labels, 5' RACE was used to prepare the TRB cDNA libraries. No DNA is given; TCRdb re-called the 5' RACE reads and lists each CDR3 protein once. In total, the table holds 50,000 to 65,000 distinct CDR3 sequences. Study observations and caveats: In CXCR3-positive naive cells, the TRB CDR3s were more hydrophobic than in CXCR3-negative naive cells.

To note about this clonotype: Its target is not known.

The chain carries TRBV29-1 and TRBJ1-4. Specimen: naive CXCR3+ CD8+ T cells from blood. Regarding subset: CD45RO-CCR7+CD27+CD95- naive CD8+ T cells expressing CXCR3 (TNR3+). This clonotype was sampled from a human donor in good health. Some clones in this sample may be carry-over from other donors' samples. The CDR3 sequence: CSVLAGVNEKLFF. Looking up the rest from reference TRBV29-1 and TRBJ1-4 gives the full variable domain: SAVISQKPSRDICQRGTSLTIQCQVDSQVTMMFWYRQQPGQSLTLIATANQGSEATYESGFVIDKFPISRPNLTFSTLTVSNMSPEDSSIYLCSVLAGVNEKLFFGSGTQLSVL.